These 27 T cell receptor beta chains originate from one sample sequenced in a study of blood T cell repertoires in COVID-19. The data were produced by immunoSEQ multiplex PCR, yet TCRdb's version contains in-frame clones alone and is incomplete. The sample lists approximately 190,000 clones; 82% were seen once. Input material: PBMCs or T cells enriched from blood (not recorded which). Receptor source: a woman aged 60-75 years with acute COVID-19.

CDR3 loop: CASSFNDRVTRGYTF. CDR3 coding DNA: TGTGCCAGCAGCTTTAACGACAGGGTTACTCGCGGCTACACCTTC. The rearrangement joins TRBV7-9 to TRBJ1-2; the match to TRBD1 covers 7 bases. Trimming removed 3 bases from V and 8 bases from J; junction bases left unmatched: 12. The CDR3 has 15 amino acids. Germline values: CDR1 SEHNR, CDR2 FQNEAQ (reference sequence).

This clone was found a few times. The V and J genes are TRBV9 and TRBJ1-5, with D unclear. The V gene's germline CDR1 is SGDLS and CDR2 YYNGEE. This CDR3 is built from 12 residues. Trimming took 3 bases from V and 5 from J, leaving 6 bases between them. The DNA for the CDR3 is TGTGCCAGCAGCGACGGTGATCAGCCCCAGCATTTT. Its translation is CASSDGDQPQHF.

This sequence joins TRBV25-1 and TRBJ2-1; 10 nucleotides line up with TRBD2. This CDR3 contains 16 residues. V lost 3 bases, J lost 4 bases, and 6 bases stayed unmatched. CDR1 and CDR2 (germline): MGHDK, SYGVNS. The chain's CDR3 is CASSDSQAGGYNEQFF. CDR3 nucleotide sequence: TGTGCCAGCAGTGATTCTCAAGCGGGAGGGTACAATGAGCAGTTCTTC.

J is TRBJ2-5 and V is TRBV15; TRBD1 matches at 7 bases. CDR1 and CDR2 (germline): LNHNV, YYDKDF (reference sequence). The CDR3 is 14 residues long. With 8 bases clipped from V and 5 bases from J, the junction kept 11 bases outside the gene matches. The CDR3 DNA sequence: TGTGCCACCCCCCTTGACAGGGTAGGGGAGACCCAGTACTTC. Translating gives CATPLDRVGETQYF.

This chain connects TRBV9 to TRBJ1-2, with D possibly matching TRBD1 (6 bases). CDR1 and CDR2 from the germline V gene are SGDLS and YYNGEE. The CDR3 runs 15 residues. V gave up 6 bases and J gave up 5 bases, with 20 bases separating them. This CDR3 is CASTPRGGADYGYTF. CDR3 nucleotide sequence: TGTGCCAGCACCCCCAGGGGAGGGGCGGATTATGGCTACACCTTC.

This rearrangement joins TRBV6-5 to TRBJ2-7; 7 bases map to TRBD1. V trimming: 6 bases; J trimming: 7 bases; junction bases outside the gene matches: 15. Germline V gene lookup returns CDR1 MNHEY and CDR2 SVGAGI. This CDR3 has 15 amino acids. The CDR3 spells CASSQTGPHLGEQYV. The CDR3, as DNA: TGTGCCAGCAGCCAGACAGGGCCGCATCTGGGAGAGCAGTACGTC.

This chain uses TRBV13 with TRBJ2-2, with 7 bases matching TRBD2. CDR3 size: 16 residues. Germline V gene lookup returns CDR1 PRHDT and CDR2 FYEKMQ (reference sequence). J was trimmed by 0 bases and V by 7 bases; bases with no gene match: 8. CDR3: CASTRGLLANTGELFF. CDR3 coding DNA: TGTGCCAGCACCCGGGGACTATTAGCGAACACCGGGGAGCTGTTTTTT.

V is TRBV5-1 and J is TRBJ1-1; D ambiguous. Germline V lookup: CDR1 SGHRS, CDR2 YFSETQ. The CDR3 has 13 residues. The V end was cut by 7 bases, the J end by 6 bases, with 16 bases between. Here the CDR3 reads CASFLRGSAEAFF. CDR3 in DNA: TGCGCCAGCTTTCTTCGGGGTTCCGCTGAAGCTTTCTTT.

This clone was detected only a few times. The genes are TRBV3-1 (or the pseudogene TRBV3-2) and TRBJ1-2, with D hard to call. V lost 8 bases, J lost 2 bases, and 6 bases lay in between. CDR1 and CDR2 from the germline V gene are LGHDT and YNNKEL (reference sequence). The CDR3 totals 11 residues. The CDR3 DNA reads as TGTGCCAGCGGGGAGAACTATGGCTACACCTTC. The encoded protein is CASGENYGYTF.

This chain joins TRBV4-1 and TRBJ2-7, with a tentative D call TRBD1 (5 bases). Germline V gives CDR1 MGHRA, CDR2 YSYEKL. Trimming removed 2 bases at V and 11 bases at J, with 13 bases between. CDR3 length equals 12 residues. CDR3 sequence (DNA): TGCGCCAGCAGCCAACTCCAGGGAATTGAGTACTTC. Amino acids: CASSQLQGIEYF.

CDR3 sequence: CATAGGPNEKLFF. The CDR3 nucleotides are TGTGCCACCGCAGGGGGTCCTAATGAAAAACTGTTTTTT. This sequence joins TRBV10-3 and TRBJ1-4, with 7 bases aligning to TRBD1. The V gene's germline CDR1 is ENHRY and CDR2 SYGVKD. CDR3 length: 13 amino acids. V lost 10 bases to trimming and J lost 3 bases; unmatched junction nucleotides: 5.

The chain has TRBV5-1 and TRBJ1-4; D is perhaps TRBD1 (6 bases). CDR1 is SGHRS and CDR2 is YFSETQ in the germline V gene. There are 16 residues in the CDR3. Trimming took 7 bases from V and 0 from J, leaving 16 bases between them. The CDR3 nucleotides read TGCGCCAGCCGTAGACAGGCCTCTGCAACTAATGAAAAACTGTTTTTT. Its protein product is CASRRQASATNEKLFF.

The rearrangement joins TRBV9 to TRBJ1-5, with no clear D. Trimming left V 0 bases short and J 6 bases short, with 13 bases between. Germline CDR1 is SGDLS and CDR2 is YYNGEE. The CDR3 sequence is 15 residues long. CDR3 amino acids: CASSVEASRVQPQHF. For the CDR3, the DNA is TGTGCCAGCAGCGTAGAAGCGAGCCGGGTTCAGCCCCAGCATTTT.

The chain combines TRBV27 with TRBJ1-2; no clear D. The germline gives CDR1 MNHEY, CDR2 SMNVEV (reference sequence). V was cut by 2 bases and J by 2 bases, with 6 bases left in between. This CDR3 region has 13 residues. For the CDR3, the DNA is TGTGCCAGCAGTTTACAGATCAACTATGGCTACACCTTC. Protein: CASSLQINYGYTF.

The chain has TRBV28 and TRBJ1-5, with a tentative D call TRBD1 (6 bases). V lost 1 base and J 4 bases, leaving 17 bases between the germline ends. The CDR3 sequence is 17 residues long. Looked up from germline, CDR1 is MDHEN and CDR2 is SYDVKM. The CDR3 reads CASSLLRGAGSNQPQHF. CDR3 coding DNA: TGTGCCAGCAGTTTATTGCGGGGGGCAGGGTCTAATCAGCCCCAGCATTTT.

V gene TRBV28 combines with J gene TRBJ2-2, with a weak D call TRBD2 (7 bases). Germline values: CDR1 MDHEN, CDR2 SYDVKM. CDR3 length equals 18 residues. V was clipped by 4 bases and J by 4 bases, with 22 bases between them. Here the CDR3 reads CASSYTRRGGPPTGELFF. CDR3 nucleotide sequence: TGTGCCAGCAGTTACACAAGAAGGGGGGGACCGCCCACCGGGGAGCTGTTTTTT.

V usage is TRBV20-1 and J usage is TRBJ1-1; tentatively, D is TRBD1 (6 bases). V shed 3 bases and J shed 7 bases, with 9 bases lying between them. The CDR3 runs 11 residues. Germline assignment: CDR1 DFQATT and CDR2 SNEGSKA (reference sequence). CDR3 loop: CSARAGVEAFF. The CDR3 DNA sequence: TGCAGTGCTAGGGCAGGGGTTGAAGCTTTCTTT.

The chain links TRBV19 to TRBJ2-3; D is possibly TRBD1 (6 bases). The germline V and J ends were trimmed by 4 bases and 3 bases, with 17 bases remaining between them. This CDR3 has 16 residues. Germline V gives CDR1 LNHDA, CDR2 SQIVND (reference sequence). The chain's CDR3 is CASSTTGTSITDTQYF. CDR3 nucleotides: TGTGCCAGTAGTACTACAGGGACCTCTATTACAGATACGCAGTATTTT.

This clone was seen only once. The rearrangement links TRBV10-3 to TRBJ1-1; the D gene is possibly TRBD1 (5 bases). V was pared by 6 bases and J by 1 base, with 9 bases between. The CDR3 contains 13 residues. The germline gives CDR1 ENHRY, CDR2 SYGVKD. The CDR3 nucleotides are TGTGCCATCAGACGGGACTCGAACACTGAAGCTTTCTTT. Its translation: CAIRRDSNTEAFF.

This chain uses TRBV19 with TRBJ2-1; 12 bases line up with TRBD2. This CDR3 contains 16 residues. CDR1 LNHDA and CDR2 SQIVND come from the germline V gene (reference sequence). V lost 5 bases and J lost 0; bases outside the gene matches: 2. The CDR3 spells CASSAGLAGSYNEQFF. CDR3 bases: TGTGCCAGTAGTGCGGGACTAGCGGGCTCCTACAATGAGCAGTTCTTC. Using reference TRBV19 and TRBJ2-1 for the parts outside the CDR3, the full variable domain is DGGITQSPKYLFRKEGQNVTLSCEQNLNHDAMYWYRQDPGQGLRLIYYSQIVNDFQKGDIAEGYSVSREKKESFPLTVTSAQKNPTAFYLCASSAGLAGSYNEQFFGPGTRLTVL.

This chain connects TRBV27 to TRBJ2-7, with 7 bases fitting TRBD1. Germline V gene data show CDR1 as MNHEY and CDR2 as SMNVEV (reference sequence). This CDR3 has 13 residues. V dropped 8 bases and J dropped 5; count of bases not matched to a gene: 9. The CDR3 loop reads CASGLTGFHEQYF. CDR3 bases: TGTGCCAGCGGACTGACAGGGTTCCACGAGCAGTACTTC.

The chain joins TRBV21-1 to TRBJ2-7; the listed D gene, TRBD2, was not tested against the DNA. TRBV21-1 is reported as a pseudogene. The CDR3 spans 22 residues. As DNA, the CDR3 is TGTGCCAGCAGCAAAGGTGGACTAGCGGGAGGGCCGAAGGGTGGGACCTCCTACGAGCAGTACTTC. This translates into CASSKGGLAGGPKGGTSYEQYF.

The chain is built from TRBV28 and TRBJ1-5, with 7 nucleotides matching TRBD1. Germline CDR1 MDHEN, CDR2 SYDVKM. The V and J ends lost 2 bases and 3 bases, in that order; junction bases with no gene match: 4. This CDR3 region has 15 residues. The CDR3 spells CASSLTRGTNQPQHF. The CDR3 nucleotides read TGTGCCAGCAGTTTAACCAGGGGGACCAATCAGCCCCAGCATTTT.

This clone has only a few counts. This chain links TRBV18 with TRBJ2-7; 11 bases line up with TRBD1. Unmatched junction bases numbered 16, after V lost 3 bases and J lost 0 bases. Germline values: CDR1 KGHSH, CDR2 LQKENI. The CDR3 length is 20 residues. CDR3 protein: CASSPSPGQGGFVDSYEQYV. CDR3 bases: TGTGCCAGCTCACCCTCCCCGGGACAGGGGGGGTTTGTGGACTCCTACGAGCAGTACGTC.

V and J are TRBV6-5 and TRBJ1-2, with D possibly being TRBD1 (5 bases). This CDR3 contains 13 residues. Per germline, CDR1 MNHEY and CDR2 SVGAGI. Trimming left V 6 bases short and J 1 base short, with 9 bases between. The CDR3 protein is CASRTGGNYGYTF. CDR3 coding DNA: TGTGCCAGCAGGACCGGGGGTAACTATGGCTACACCTTC.

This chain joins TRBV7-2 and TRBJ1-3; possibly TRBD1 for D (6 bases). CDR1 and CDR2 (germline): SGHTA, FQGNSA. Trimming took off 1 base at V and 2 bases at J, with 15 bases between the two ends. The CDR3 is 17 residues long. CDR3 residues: CASSLGLTGRTGNTIYF. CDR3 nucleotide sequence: TGTGCCAGCAGCTTAGGCTTAACAGGGCGAACTGGAAACACCATATATTTT.

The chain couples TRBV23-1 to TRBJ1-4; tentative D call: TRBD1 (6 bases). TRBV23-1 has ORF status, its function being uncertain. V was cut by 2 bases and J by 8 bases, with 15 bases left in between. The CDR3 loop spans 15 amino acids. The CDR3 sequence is CASSQPDSQGEKLFF. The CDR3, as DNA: TGCGCCAGCAGTCAACCTGATTCCCAGGGGGAAAAACTGTTTTTT.